What follows are 6 T cell receptor beta chains derived from one specimen sequenced in a study of vaccination effects on CD4 cells after COVID-19. Here immunoSEQ multiplex PCR was the method, and the copy in TCRdb shows in-frame clones only, minus some. This sample yields around 56,000 clones, of which roughly 80% are seen a single time; around 2.9% belongs to the top ten. Their recognized antigens are unknown. Upon completion of approximately ten days in culture, CD4+ T cells were isolated. This specimen consisted of CD4+ T cells from PBMCs cultured without peptide, obtained before COVID-19 vaccination. Receptor source: a human donor who received a COVID-19 vaccine.

The CDR3 bases are TGTGCCAGCAGCCCACCCTGGGGTGAGCAGTTCTTC. Translated, it gives CASSPPWGEQFF. The rearrangement joins TRBV7-9 to TRBJ2-1, with no clear D. Germline V gene lookup returns CDR1 SEHNR and CDR2 FQNEAQ (reference sequence). The V and J ends lost 5 bases and 9 bases respectively, with 11 bases between them. The CDR3 is made up of 12 amino acids. The full variable domain, with the rest looked up from reference TRBV7-9 and TRBJ2-1, is DTGVSQNPRHKITKRGQNVTFRCDPISEHNRLYWYRQTLGQGPEFLTYFQNEAQLEKSRLLSDRFSAERPKGSFSTLEIQRTEQGDSAMYLCASSPPWGEQFFGPGTRLTVL.

This CDR3 is CASSQGLGGGTGNTIYF. CDR3 nucleotides: TGTGCCAGCAGCCAAGGTTTGGGAGGGGGTACCGGAAACACCATATATTTT. The genes are TRBV3-1 (or the pseudogene TRBV3-2) and TRBJ1-3; D possibly corresponds to TRBD1 (6 bases). The CDR3 extends over 17 amino acids. V was cut by 1 base and J by 4 bases, with 17 bases left in between. Germline V gene lookup returns CDR1 LGHDT and CDR2 YNNKEL (reference sequence).

This clone was seen only a few times. The chain has TRBV5-1 and TRBJ2-1; 8 bases line up with TRBD2. Germline CDR1 reads SGHRS; CDR2 reads YFSETQ. The V and J ends lost 3 bases and 6 bases, in that order; junction bases with no gene match: 11. The CDR3 extends over 16 amino acids. CDR3 protein: CASSYYSGARGNEQFF. The CDR3, as DNA: TGCGCCAGCAGCTATTATAGCGGGGCGAGGGGCAATGAGCAGTTCTTC.

The chain combines TRBV28 with TRBJ2-7; TRBD1 matches at 7 bases. The V segment lost 6 bases and the J segment 7 bases; nucleotides outside the gene matches: 15. Per the germline V gene, CDR1 is MDHEN and CDR2 is SYDVKM. The CDR3 has 15 amino acids. The CDR3 sequence: CASSHDRAPQREQYV. The CDR3 DNA reads TGTGCCAGCAGCCACGACAGGGCTCCTCAGAGAGAGCAGTACGTC.

The genes are TRBV6-5 and TRBJ2-4, with 8 nucleotides matching TRBD1. The CDR3 loop spans 13 amino acids. In germline, CDR1 is MNHEY, CDR2 SVGAGI. With 8 bases clipped from V and 3 bases from J, the junction kept 3 bases outside the gene matches. CDR3 in DNA: TGTGCCAGCTCGACAGGGGTCAAAAACATTCAGTACTTC. It is translated as CASSTGVKNIQYF.

The rearrangement joins TRBV2 to TRBJ2-2, with D tentatively TRBD1 (5 bases). This CDR3 has 12 residues. Per the germline V gene, CDR1 is SNHLY and CDR2 is FYNNEI. Trimming cost V 7 bases and J 7 bases, with 10 bases left between them. CDR3 sequence: CASISQGGELFF. CDR3 nucleotides: TGTGCCAGCATAAGCCAGGGCGGGGAGCTGTTTTTT.